This T cell receptor beta chain stems from a study of CD8 T cells in ankylosing spondylitis. Study-wide findings and caveats: Past research had described some motif variants in reactive arthritis synovial fluid and blood.

Note on this clonotype: Its antigen is undetermined.

Molecular-barcoded quantitative 5'-RACE produced these TCR beta libraries. TCRdb analysed the 5' RACE reads with MiXCR anew, one entry per CDR3 protein. This table holds 200,000 to 300,000 distinct CDR3 sequences, roughly 25% found once. The sequenced sample consisted of blood, either unsorted or a sorted T cell fraction (not recorded which). This TCR was recovered from a male donor with ankylosing spondylitis or in good health (not recorded which).

The DNA of the CDR3 is TGCAGTGCGGCCGGGGCGAACGAGCAGTACTTC. Protein sequence: CSAAGANEQYF. The chain joins TRBV20-1 to TRBJ2-7; D is perhaps TRBD1 or TRBD2 (5 bases each). Germline loops: CDR1 DFQATT, CDR2 SNEGSKA (reference sequence). The V end lost 6 bases, the J end lost 5 bases, and 11 bases lay between the germline ends. CDR3 length: 11 amino acids.